Listed below are T cell receptor beta chains from one sample, sequenced in a study of blood T cell repertoires in COVID-19. Profiling relied on immunoSEQ multiplex PCR, and the TCRdb table lists in-frame clones only, not all of them. The sample consists of 150,000 or so clones, roughly 83% of them appearing once. The sequencing sample was made of PBMCs or T cells enriched from blood (not recorded which). Source of these receptors: a man between 65 and 79 years old who had been exposed to COVID-19. The CDR3 runs from the conserved cysteine through the conserved F or W. A D gene is named only where the DNA matches it firmly. Some rows mark clone size as missing; the rest say once, few, many or name a class of expanded clone.

NA	once	TRBV5-5	TRBJ1-2	CASSFVSTGGTYGYTF	TGTGCCAGCAGCTTCGTTAGTACTGGGGGGACCTATGGCTACACCTTC
NA	NA	TRBV11-3	TRBJ2-1	CASSPRDGDNEQFF	TGTGCCAGCAGCCCGCGGGACGGAGACAATGAGCAGTTCTTC
TRBD1	NA	TRBV19	TRBJ1-2	CASSTPGGIYGYTF	TGTGCCAGTAGTACCCCAGGGGGGATCTATGGCTACACCTTC
NA	NA	TRBV11-2	TRBJ2-4	CASSSSYRASKNIQYF	TGTGCCAGCAGCTCCTCCTACAGGGCATCCAAAAACATTCAGTACTTC
NA	NA	TRBV3-1/TRBV3-2	TRBJ2-2	CASSQGVGELFF	TGTGCCAGCAGCCAAGGAGTCGGGGAGCTGTTTTTT
TRBD2	NA	TRBV11-2	TRBJ2-1	CASGSGGASEQFF	TGTGCCAGCGGCAGCGGGGGGGCATCCGAGCAGTTCTTC
NA	NA	TRBV3-1/TRBV3-2	TRBJ2-3	CASSLVPSRRTQYF	TGTGCCAGCAGCCTTGTGCCCTCTAGGAGGACGCAGTATTTT
TRBD1	few	TRBV28	TRBJ2-7	CASRTGVGSSYEQYF	TGTGCCAGCAGGACAGGGGTGGGGAGCTCCTACGAGCAGTACTTC
TRBD1	NA	TRBV4-1	TRBJ2-3	CASSQPKTGRSDTQYF	TGCGCCAGCAGCCAACCGAAGACAGGGCGTTCAGATACGCAGTATTTT
NA	NA	TRBV20-1	TRBJ2-7	CSARPVHEQYF	TGCAGTGCTAGGCCAGTCCACGAGCAGTACTTC
TRBD1	NA	TRBV3-1/TRBV3-2	TRBJ1-1	CASSPSTGHTEAFF	TGTGCCAGCAGCCCGTCGACAGGGCATACTGAAGCTTTCTTT
TRBD1	few	TRBV5-1	TRBJ2-2	CASSVRATGTGSGELFF	TGCGCCAGCAGCGTAAGAGCGACAGGGACCGGCTCCGGGGAGCTGTTTTTT
NA	NA	TRBV7-2	TRBJ2-1	CASSHPARYNEQFF	TGTGCCAGCAGCCACCCCGCCAGATACAATGAGCAGTTCTTC
TRBD2	NA	TRBV9	TRBJ2-2	CASSVSGGPNTGELFF	TGTGCCAGCAGCGTTAGCGGGGGGCCTAACACCGGGGAGCTGTTTTTT
NA	NA	TRBV6-6	TRBJ2-2	CASSYSTDTTGELFF	TGTGCCAGCAGTTACTCGACGGACACCACCGGGGAGCTGTTTTTT
TRBD2	NA	TRBV6-5	TRBJ2-7	CASSWGEGPFYEQYF	TGTGCCAGCAGTTGGGGGGAGGGCCCATTTTACGAGCAGTACTTC
TRBD1	NA	TRBV28	TRBJ1-5	CASLPGGAWQPQHF	TGTGCCAGCCTACCAGGGGGCGCGTGGCAGCCCCAGCATTTT
TRBD1	NA	TRBV5-1	TRBJ1-1	CASSYRAGGMNTEAFF	TGCGCCAGCAGCTATAGGGCAGGGGGAATGAACACTGAAGCTTTCTTT
NA	NA	TRBV20-1	TRBJ1-6	CSASFYEGNNSPLHF	TGCAGTGCTAGTTTTTATGAGGGCAATAATTCACCCCTCCACTTT
TRBD1	NA	TRBV7-2	TRBJ1-5	CASSSRGDQPQHF	TGTGCCAGCAGCTCCAGGGGGGATCAGCCCCAGCATTTT
NA	NA	TRBV4-3	TRBJ2-3	CASSQDLRKGRIDTQYF	TGCGCCAGCAGCCAAGATCTTCGGAAGGGGAGGATAGATACGCAGTATTTT
TRBD1	NA	TRBV4-1	TRBJ1-5	CASSHLDRVGENQPQHF	TGCGCCAGCAGCCACCTAGACAGGGTTGGGGAAAATCAGCCCCAGCATTTT
NA	NA	TRBV4-3	TRBJ2-7	CASSQETASYEQYF	TGCGCCAGCAGCCAAGAGACAGCGTCCTACGAGCAGTACTTC
NA	few	TRBV29-1	TRBJ2-7	CSASRDTSYEQYF	TGCAGCGCCTCACGGGACACCTCCTACGAGCAGTACTTC
TRBD1	NA	TRBV7-8	TRBJ1-2	CASSTQSTGFGGYTF	TGTGCCAGCAGCACACAATCGACAGGGTTTGGTGGCTACACCTTC
TRBD1	NA	TRBV14	TRBJ2-1	CASSQVTGTGTLNEQFF	TGTGCCAGCAGCCAAGTAACCGGGACAGGGACCCTTAATGAGCAGTTCTTC
TRBD1	once	TRBV30	TRBJ1-1	CAWSVQRTGLWGTEAFF	TGTGCCTGGAGTGTACAGAGGACAGGATTGTGGGGGACTGAAGCTTTCTTT
NA	NA	TRBV4-1	TRBJ1-5	CASSQTWGVVSNQPQHF	TGCGCCAGCAGTCAAACGTGGGGAGTGGTTAGCAATCAGCCCCAGCATTTT
NA	many	TRBV11-3	TRBJ2-2	CASSLRQYTGELFF	TGTGCCAGCAGCTTAAGACAGTACACCGGGGAGCTGTTTTTT
NA	NA	TRBV14	TRBJ2-3	CASSQDRRWRVTDTQYF	TGTGCCAGCAGCCAAGATAGACGTTGGCGGGTTACAGATACGCAGTATTTT
NA	NA	TRBV6-5	TRBJ1-5	CASSYSAGQPQHF	TGTGCCAGCAGTTACTCGGCCGGGCAGCCCCAGCATTTT
TRBD1	NA	TRBV6-5	TRBJ1-2	CASSYGQGGYGYTF	TGTGCCAGCAGTTACGGACAGGGTGGCTATGGCTACACCTTC
NA	NA	TRBV18	TRBJ1-2	CASSPGEGVYGYTF	TGTGCCAGCTCACCAGGCGAGGGTGTATATGGCTACACCTTC
NA	once	TRBV11-2	TRBJ2-7	CASSPNGIYEQYF	TGTGCCAGCAGCCCTAACGGTATCTACGAGCAGTACTTC
NA	NA	TRBV20-1	TRBJ2-4	CSASNKGLAKNIQYF	TGCAGTGCTAGTAACAAGGGGCTAGCCAAAAACATTCAGTACTTC
NA	NA	TRBV6-5	TRBJ1-2	CASSYSGIPGYTF	TGTGCCAGCAGTTACTCCGGGATTCCAGGCTACACCTTC
TRBD1	once	TRBV5-6	TRBJ1-2	CASSGDRENYGYTF	TGTGCCAGCAGCGGAGACAGGGAAAACTATGGCTACACCTTC
TRBD1	few	TRBV6-2/TRBV6-3	TRBJ2-5	CASSYGGTGLQETQYF	TGTGCCAGCAGTTACGGCGGGACAGGGCTTCAAGAGACCCAGTACTTC
TRBD1	NA	TRBV7-9	TRBJ1-4	CASSSQGAGEKLFF	TGTGCCAGCAGCTCACAGGGGGCTGGGGAAAAACTGTTTTTT
NA	once	TRBV25-1	TRBJ1-2	CASSDRGGGYTF	TGTGCCAGCAGTGATCGGGGTGGTGGCTACACCTTC
TRBD2	NA	TRBV5-3	TRBJ2-7	CARSPRTSGSGSAYEQYF	TGTGCCAGAAGCCCGCGGACTAGCGGGAGTGGGTCCGCCTACGAGCAGTACTTC
TRBD2	NA	TRBV2	TRBJ2-7	CASRGLAGAHEQYF	TGTGCCAGCAGGGGACTAGCGGGAGCCCACGAGCAGTACTTC
NA	NA	TRBV29-1	TRBJ2-3	CSVEDSGGVTQYF	TGCAGCGTTGAAGATAGCGGAGGGGTTACGCAGTATTTT
NA	NA	TRBV5-4	TRBJ1-5	CASSLKEGPQHF	TGTGCCAGCAGCTTGAAGGAGGGGCCCCAGCATTTT
TRBD1	NA	TRBV15	TRBJ1-1	CATSRGGTGTGAAFF	TGTGCCACCAGCAGGGGGGGGACAGGGACGGGTGCGGCTTTCTTT
TRBD2	NA	TRBV7-8	TRBJ2-1	CASSSTTSGRSGEQFF	TGTGCCAGCAGCTCCACCACTAGCGGGAGATCGGGTGAGCAGTTCTTC
NA	NA	TRBV6-2/TRBV6-3	TRBJ1-1	CASSSAGSNTEAFF	TGTGCCAGCAGTTCCGCCGGGTCGAACACTGAAGCTTTCTTT
TRBD2	NA	TRBV18	TRBJ2-7	CASSARGVTEQYF	TGTGCCAGCTCAGCTCGGGGGGTTACGGAGCAGTACTTC
NA	NA	TRBV3-1/TRBV3-2	TRBJ2-2	CASSQMARGTGELFF	TGTGCCAGCAGCCAGATGGCAAGGGGCACCGGGGAGCTGTTTTTT